This TCR beta chain emerged from a study of OX40 agonist ivuxolimab in advanced cancers. Regarding the study in general: The costimulatory receptor OX40 (CD134) was targeted by ivuxolimab, a fully human IgG2 agonistic monoclonal antibody. The point of sequencing TCRbeta in the periphery was to test whether ivuxolimab changed TCR sequence diversity and drove clonal T-cell expansion. Partial responses were achieved by three dose-escalation patients, of whom one had hepatocellular carcinoma and two had cutaneous melanoma. The paper describes the monotherapy dose-escalation part (N = 52 patients) of the phase I trial of ivuxolimab. Intravenous ivuxolimab was administered to patients every 2 weeks at six dose levels: 0.01, 0.1, 0.3, 1.5, 3 and 10 mg/kg. Prior anti-PD-1, anti-PD-L1 or anti-CTLA-4 therapy was permitted, and checkpoint inhibitors had been received by about two fifths of dose-escalation patients. In the dose-escalation cohort, approximately 83% of patients were male, and the mean age was 60 years with a range of roughly 20 to 85. Among the approximately 54 dose-escalation patients, 19 had hepatocellular carcinoma, 15 or so melanoma, 9 renal cell carcinoma and 9 head and neck cancer.

On the study overall, not on this receptor specifically: The antigen specificity of the peripheral T cells that underwent clonal expansion was not determined. In the 0.1-3.0 mg/kg groups, partial responders had among the lowest normalized peripheral clonal expansion, particularly in CD8+ T cells. Low levels of normalized T-cell clonal expansion were also seen in some patients who did not respond. At doses from 0.1 to 3.0 mg/kg, clonal expansion was seen in both CD4+ and CD8+ blood T cells between baseline and week 6. After ivuxolimab, more expanded clones were found on average in CD8+ T cells than in CD4+ T cells.

The trial excluded patients who had a history of autoimmune disease or who were on systemic immunosuppression. Peripheral blood for TCR sequencing was collected from all dose cohorts at baseline, on cycle 4 day 1, and on cycle 7 day 1. The samples were drawn from a first-in-human, open-label, multicenter phase I dose-escalation trial of ivuxolimab. The trial enrolled adults with locally advanced or metastatic head and neck squamous cell, hepatocellular, melanoma or renal cell carcinoma. Before TCR sequencing, CD4+ and CD8+ T cells were separately sorted from peripheral blood. As for this clone: Its antigen remains unidentified. No base-level quality is on record; no much larger clone is a single base apart.

Germline trimming: 0 bases from V, 6 bases from J; junction bases outside gene matches: 8. The CDR3, cysteine through phenylalanine, is 15 amino acids long. The kept DNA is CDR3 alone, 45 bases in frame from the first base. CDR1 SGHRS and CDR2 YFSETQ are derived from the germline V gene. For sequencing of the TCRbeta CDR3 region, genomic DNA was extracted from the sorted cells. The immunoSEQ Assay was used for sequencing of TCRbeta CDR3 regions. The source is immuneACCESS, and TCRdb retained only in-frame sequences with V and J called. Part of the clones is not carried over; for the studies checked, unresolved V genes explain less than half of this, and the remainder is unexplained. This sample gives fewer than 85,000 clones in total; 86% of them show up just once. The ten top clones hold roughly 0.64% of the sample.

The sequence is built from TRBV5-1 and TRBJ1-1, and TRBD1 matches 7 of the central bases. The receptor was isolated from an adult with an advanced solid tumor such as melanoma, head and neck, liver or kidney cancer. The sequencing here drew on CD4+ or CD8+ T cells sorted from blood, taken in a trial of the OX40 agonist ivuxolimab. The CDR3 reads CASSLAGQQGPEAFF. The nucleotide sequence is given as TGCGCCAGCAGCTTGGCCGGCCAACAGGGGCCTGAAGCTTTCTTT.